A selection of T cell receptor beta chains follows, all from one sample in a study of post-analysis software for immune sequencing data. TCRdb passed the PCR reads through MiXCR, listing each CDR3 protein once. This sample has roughly 400,000 distinct CDR3 sequences, with approximately 37% found just once. Specimen: blood. These receptors came from a girl aged 2 to 10 with multiple sclerosis. Each CDR3 is given with its conserved first and last residue. Fields, in order: V gene, clone size, J gene, CDR3 protein. Where a row states a size, it is once, few, many or the class of an expanded clone; other rows omit it.

V: TRBV6-6
size: once
J: TRBJ2-5
CDR3: CASSYWGTAQETQYF

V: TRBV19
size: -
J: TRBJ1-1
CDR3: CASSQETGVTEAFF

V: TRBV18
size: -
J: TRBJ2-5
CDR3: CASSPDPLGETQYF

V: TRBV4-2
size: -
J: TRBJ1-4
CDR3: CASSHPGAPEKLFF

V: TRBV4-2
size: -
J: TRBJ2-7
CDR3: CASSQEGGGVGEQYF

V: TRBV7-2
size: -
J: -
CDR3: CASSSPTSGRAYEQYF

V: TRBV6-5
size: few
J: TRBJ1-4
CDR3: CASSYSPWEKLFF

V: TRBV12-3/TRBV12-4
size: -
J: TRBJ1-6
CDR3: CASSFQGNSPLHF

V: TRBV28
size: many
J: TRBJ2-7
CDR3: CASSLGGGIVYEQYF

V: TRBV28
size: few
J: TRBJ2-7
CDR3: CASSFGAGDPFSYEQYF

V: TRBV11-2
size: once
J: TRBJ2-5
CDR3: CANSLVPAGETQYF

V: TRBV20-1
size: -
J: TRBJ1-4
CDR3: CSALDRGVTNEKLFF

V: TRBV5-1
size: few
J: TRBJ2-1
CDR3: CASSLGSWGRNEQFF

V: TRBV6-6
size: many
J: TRBJ2-1
CDR3: CASSKPIDNEQFF

V: TRBV20-1
size: once
J: TRBJ2-1
CDR3: CSARRLAGLQDGNEQFF

V: TRBV20-1
size: many
J: TRBJ2-1
CDR3: CSASGEIQGNEQFF

V: TRBV28
size: few
J: TRBJ2-7
CDR3: CASSPTSGIKSYEQYF